Sequencing of this TCR beta chain was carried out in a study of T cell responses to AZD1222 COVID-19 vaccine (dated by TCRdb to about 2021). Study-wide context: AZD1222 recipients whose second dose came at about 4 weeks and those whose second dose came at about 12 weeks were combined into one group, since spike-specific TCR depth and breadth did not differ between the two schedules. TCR sequencing was performed for roughly 250 trial participants, of whom about 200 were given two doses of AZD1222 and about 25 were given two doses of MenACWY control vaccine. Trial participants were enrolled by age into subgroups of 18-55, 56-69 and 70-plus years, and around 140, 26 and 57 TCR-sequenced participants, respectively, were included in these subgroups. What the study reported, not specific to this receptor: The 56-69-year group was small, and its depth increase did not reach significance, likely because of low power. Vaccine-associated CD4 TCRs spanned the whole spike protein, with dominant responses in regions 160-218 and 743-854. A significant rise in spike-specific TCR breadth and depth was observed after two AZD1222 doses relative to day 0 and relative to MenACWY recipients. Participants were mostly white British, with more females than males. The authors suggested clonal diversity may have been underestimated. Epitopes outside the regions mutated in the B.1.351 and B.1.1.7 variants were reportedly recognized by nearly half of the unique spike-specific TCRs. Conclusions about previously exposed vaccinees are limited, since just 5 or 6 AZD1222 recipients were seropositive for SARS-CoV-2 at baseline. Because no samples from the day 14 peak response were available, repertoires could be characterized only after the peak T cell response.

The time point tag for this specimen amounts to: baseline before first vaccination. Vaccinee samples were obtained from the UK trials COV001 and COV002, which included a single-blind randomized controlled phase 2/3 trial of AZD1222 (ChAdOx1 nCoV-19) in healthy adults. Trial participant PBMC samples were collected at day 0 and day 28 after the second dose for TCRbeta chain sequencing. The CDR3 regions of human TCRbeta chains were analyzed by immunosequencing. On the authors' methods: Repertoire TCRs were matched against a reference library of SARS-CoV-2-specific TCRs generated with the MIRA antigen-specificity platform. Breadth was defined as the fraction of unique TCRs that were SARS-CoV-2-associated, and depth was defined as the fraction of total T cells that were SARS-CoV-2-associated. Using the MIRA data, every spike-specific TCR was mapped to the spike region that the TCR reacted to and assigned to either a CD4 or a CD8 class. Log10-transformed breadth and depth values were compared by one-way ANOVA with Sidak's multiple comparisons tests. The clones in this table, taken by TCRdb from immuneACCESS, are in-frame only. Not every clone is retained; where verified, under half of the shortfall comes from an unresolved V gene, and the cause of the rest is unknown. D and trimming were read from the DNA, whereas the V and J calls and clone size are those reported in that table. The sample table lists 150,000 to 200,000 clones, 90% to 95% of them with a count of one. The ten largest clonotypes hold 2.5% to 3% of the sample.

V drops 4 bases and J drops 2 bases, leaving 5 bases in between. Taken from the germline V gene, the CDR1 and CDR2 loops are SGDLS and YYNGEE. The CDR3 spans 12 residues, from the cysteine through the phenylalanine. Only the CDR3 region is kept as DNA, spanning 36 bases read in frame from base 1. About this clone: The antigen it binds to is not known. No much larger clone exists at a distance of one base, and base qualities are not known.

The sequencing used peripheral blood, collected on day 0 of AZD1222 vaccination. The clonotype comes from an adult in good health. The chain uses TRBV9 and TRBJ2-3, with the D segment identity uncertain. The CDR3 protein: CASSPNTDTQYF. The bases read TGTGCCAGCAGCCCCAACACAGATACGCAGTATTTT.